This T cell receptor beta chain is drawn from a study of radiation and T cells in renal cell carcinoma. Notes on the study in general: No pretreatment tumor biopsies were available for baseline clonotypes.

Time point described: blood 2 weeks post-SBRT. Treatment here: 15 Gy SBRT to primary tumor, nephrectomy 4 weeks later. The patient's renal cell carcinoma had clear cell pathology. Points on this clone: Antigen: not known.

CDR1 is MNHEY and CDR2 is SVGAGI in the germline V gene. The CDR3 sequence is 14 residues long. Between the trimmed V and J ends, which lost 10 bases and 3 bases, there was a span of 16 bases. Profiled with immunoSEQ multiplex PCR; TCRdb holds only in-frame clones, not every one. The table lists 150,000 to 160,000 clones, about nine tenths of them singletons. The sample in question was blood, obtained from a patient whose treatment included radiotherapy and nephrectomy. The sequence was collected from a woman aged 45-65 years with renal cell carcinoma. The genes are TRBV6-5 and TRBJ1-3; no definite D call. The CDR3 here is CANSTPSCGNTIYF. Written as DNA, the CDR3 is TGTGCCAACTCGACCCCCTCCTGTGGAAACACCATATATTTT.